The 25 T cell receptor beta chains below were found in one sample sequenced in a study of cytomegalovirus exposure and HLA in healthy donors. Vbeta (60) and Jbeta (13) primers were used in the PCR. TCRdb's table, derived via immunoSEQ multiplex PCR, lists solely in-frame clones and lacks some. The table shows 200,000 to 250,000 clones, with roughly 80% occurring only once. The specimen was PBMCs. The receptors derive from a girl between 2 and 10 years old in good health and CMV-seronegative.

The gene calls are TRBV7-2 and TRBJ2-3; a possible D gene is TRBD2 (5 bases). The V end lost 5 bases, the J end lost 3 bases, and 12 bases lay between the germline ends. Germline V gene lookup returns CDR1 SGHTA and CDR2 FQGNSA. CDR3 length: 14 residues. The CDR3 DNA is TGTGCCAGCAGCGAAATTAGCGTAACAGATACGCAGTATTTT. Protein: CASSEISVTDTQYF. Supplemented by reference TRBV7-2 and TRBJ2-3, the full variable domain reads GAGVSQSPSNKVTEKGKDVELRCDPISGHTALYWYRQSLGQGLEFLIYFQGNSAPDKSGLPSDRFSAERTGGSVSTLTIQRTQQEDSAVYLCASSEISVTDTQYFGPGTRLTVL.

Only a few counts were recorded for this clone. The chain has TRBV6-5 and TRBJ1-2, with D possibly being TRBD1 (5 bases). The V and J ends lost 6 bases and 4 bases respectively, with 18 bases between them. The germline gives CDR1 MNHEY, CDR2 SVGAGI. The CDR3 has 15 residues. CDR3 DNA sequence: TGTGCCAGCAGCCGATCCCCGGACGGGGGCTATGGCTACACCTTC. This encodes CASSRSPDGGYGYTF.

CDR3 region: CASSRDRTGAFF. The CDR3, as DNA: TGTGCCAGTAGTAGGGACAGGACGGGAGCTTTCTTT. The chain employs TRBV19 and TRBJ1-1; 8 nucleotides match TRBD1. Germline CDR1 reads LNHDA; CDR2 reads SQIVND (reference sequence). The length of the CDR3 is 12 residues. V lost 4 bases, J lost 10 bases, and 5 bases stayed unmatched.

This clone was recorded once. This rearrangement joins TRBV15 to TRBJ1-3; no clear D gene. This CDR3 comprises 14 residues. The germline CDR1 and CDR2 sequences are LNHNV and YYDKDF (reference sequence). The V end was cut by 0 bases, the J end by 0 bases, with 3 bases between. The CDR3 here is CATSRESSGNTIYF. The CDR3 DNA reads TGTGCCACCAGCAGAGAGAGCTCTGGAAACACCATATATTTT.

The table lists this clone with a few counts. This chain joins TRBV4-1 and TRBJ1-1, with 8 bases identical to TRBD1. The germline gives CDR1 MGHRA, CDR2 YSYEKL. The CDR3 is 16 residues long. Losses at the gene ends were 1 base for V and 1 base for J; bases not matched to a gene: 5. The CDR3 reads CASSQGDRGGNTEAFF. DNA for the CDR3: TGCGCCAGCAGCCAAGGCGACAGGGGAGGGAACACTGAAGCTTTCTTT.

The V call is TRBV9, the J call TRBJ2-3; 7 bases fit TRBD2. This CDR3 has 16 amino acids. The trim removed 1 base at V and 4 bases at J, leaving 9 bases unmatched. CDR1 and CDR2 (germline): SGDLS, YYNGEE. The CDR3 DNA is TGTGCCAGCAGCGTATCGGGCGGGGGTACTTCAGATACGCAGTATTTT. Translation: CASSVSGGGTSDTQYF.

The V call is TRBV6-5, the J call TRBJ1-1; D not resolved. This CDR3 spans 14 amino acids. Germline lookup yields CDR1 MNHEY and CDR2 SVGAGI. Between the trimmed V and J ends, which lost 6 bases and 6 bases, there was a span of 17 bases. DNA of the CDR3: TGTGCCAGCAGCTCATTCGGCGGTAAAGCTGAAGCTTTCTTT. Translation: CASSSFGGKAEAFF.

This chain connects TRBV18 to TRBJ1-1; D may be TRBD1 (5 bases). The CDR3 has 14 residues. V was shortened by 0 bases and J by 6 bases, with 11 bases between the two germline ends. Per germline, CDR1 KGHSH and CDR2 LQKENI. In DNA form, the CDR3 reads TGTGCCAGCTCACCACCAACAGGCTCCGCTGAAGCTTTCTTT. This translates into CASSPPTGSAEAFF.

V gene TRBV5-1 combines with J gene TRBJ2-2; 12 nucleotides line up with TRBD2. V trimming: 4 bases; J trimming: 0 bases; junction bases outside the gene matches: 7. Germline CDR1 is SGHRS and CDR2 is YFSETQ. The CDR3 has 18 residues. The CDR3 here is CASSQGLAGGTNTGELFF. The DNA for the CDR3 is TGCGCCAGCAGCCAGGGGCTAGCGGGGGGGACGAACACCGGGGAGCTGTTTTTT.

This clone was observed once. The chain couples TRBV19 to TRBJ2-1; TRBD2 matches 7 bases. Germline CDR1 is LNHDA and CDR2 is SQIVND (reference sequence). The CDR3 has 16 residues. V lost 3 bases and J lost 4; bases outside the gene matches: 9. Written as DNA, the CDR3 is TGTGCCAGTAGTATGTGGGGAACTAGCGTGTACAATGAGCAGTTCTTC. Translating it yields CASSMWGTSVYNEQFF.

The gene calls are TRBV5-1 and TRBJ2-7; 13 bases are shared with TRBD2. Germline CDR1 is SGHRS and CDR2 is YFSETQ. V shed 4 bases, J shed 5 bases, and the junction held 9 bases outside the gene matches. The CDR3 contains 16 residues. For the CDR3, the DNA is TGCGCCAGCAGCCCCAGGACTAGCGGGGGCCCGGACGAGCAGTACTTC. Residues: CASSPRTSGGPDEQYF.

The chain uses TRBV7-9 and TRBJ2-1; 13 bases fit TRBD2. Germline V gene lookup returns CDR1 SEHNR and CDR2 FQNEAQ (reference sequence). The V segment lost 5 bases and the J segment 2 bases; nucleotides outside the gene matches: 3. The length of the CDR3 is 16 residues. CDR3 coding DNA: TGTGCCAGCAGCCCAGGACTAGCGGGAGCCTACAATGAGCAGTTCTTC. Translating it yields CASSPGLAGAYNEQFF.

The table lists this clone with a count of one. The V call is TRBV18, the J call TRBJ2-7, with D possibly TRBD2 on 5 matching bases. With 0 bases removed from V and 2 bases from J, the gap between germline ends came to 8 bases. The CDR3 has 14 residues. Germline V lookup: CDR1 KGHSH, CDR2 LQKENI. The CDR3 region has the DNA TGTGCCAGCTCACCACCACGGACTCCCTACGAGCAGTACTTC. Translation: CASSPPRTPYEQYF.

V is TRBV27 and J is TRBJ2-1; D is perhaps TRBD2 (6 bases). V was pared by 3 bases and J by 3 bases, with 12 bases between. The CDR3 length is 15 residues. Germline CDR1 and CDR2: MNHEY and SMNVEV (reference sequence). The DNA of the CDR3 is TGTGCCAGCAGTTTCAGTGGTAGCGGCTACAATGAGCAGTTCTTC. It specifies CASSFSGSGYNEQFF.

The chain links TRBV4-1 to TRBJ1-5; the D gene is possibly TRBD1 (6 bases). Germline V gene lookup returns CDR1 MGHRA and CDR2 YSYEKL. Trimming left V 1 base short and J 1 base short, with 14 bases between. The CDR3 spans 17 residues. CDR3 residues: CASSQGSGGGSNQPQHF. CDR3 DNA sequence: TGCGCCAGCAGCCAAGGATCGGGGGGGGGCAGCAATCAGCCCCAGCATTTT.

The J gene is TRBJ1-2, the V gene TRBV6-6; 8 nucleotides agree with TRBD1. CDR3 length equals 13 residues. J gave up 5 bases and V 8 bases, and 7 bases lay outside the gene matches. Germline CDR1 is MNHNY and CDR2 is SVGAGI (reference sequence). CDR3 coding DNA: TGTGCCAGCGTCGGGACAGGTCGATATGGCTACACCTTC. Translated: CASVGTGRYGYTF.

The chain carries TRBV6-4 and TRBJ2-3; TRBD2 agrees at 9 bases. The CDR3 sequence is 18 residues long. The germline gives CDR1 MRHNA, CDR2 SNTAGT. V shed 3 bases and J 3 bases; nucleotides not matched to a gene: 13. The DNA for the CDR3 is TGTGCCAGCAGTGAAGGCTTGGTCCTAGCGGGAAGGACAGATACGCAGTATTTT. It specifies CASSEGLVLAGRTDTQYF.

The CDR3 DNA reads TGCGCCAGCAGTGAGGTGGGACTAGCGGGAGTCGAGCAGTACTTC. This encodes CASSEVGLAGVEQYF. This chain links TRBV10-2 with TRBJ2-7; 14 nucleotides agree with TRBD2. CDR3 size: 15 residues. Germline V gene sequence: CDR1 WSHSY, CDR2 SAAADI. The junction had 3 bases not matched to a gene; V was cut back by 2 bases and J by 6 bases.

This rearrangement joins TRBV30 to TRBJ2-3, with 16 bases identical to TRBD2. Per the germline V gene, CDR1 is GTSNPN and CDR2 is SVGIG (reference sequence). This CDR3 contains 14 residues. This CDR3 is CAGTSGRVLDTQYF. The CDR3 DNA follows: TGTGCAGGGACTAGCGGGAGGGTTTTGGATACGCAGTATTTT.

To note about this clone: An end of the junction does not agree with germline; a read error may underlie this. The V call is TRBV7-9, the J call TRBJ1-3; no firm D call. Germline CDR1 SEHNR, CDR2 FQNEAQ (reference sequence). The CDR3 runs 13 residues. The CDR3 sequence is CASSLSVGDTIYF. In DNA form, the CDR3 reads TGTGCCAGCAGCTTAAGCGTTGGAGACACCATATATTTT.

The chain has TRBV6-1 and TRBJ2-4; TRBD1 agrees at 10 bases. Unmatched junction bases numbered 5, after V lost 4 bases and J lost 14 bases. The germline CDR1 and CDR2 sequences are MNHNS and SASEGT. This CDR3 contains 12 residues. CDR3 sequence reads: CASSASGTGEYF. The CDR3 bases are TGTGCCAGCAGTGCTTCCGGGACAGGGGAGTACTTC.

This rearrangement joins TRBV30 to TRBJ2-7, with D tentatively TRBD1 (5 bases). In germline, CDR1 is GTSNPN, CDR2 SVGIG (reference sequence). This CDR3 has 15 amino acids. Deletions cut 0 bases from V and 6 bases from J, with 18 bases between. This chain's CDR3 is CAWSVSSLGPAEQYF. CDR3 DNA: TGTGCCTGGAGTGTTTCGTCCTTGGGGCCGGCCGAGCAGTACTTC. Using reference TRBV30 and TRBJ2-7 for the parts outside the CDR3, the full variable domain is SQTIHQWPATLVQPVGSPLSLECTVEGTSNPNLYWYRQAAGRGLQLLFYSVGIGQISSEVPQNLSASRPQDRQFILSSKKLLLSDSGFYLCAWSVSSLGPAEQYFGPGTRLTVT.

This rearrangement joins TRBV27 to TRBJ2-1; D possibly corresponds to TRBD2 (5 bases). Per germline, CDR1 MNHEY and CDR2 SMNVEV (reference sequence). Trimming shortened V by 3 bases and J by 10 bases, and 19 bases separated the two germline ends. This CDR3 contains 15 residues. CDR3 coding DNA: TGTGCCAGCAGTTTTTCGGGGAAACCAGTCCTAGAGCAGTTCTTC. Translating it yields CASSFSGKPVLEQFF.

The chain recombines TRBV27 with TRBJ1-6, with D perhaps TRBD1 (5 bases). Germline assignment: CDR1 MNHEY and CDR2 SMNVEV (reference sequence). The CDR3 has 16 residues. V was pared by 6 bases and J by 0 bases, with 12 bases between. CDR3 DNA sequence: TGTGCCAGCAGCCGATACAGGAGCTCCTATAATTCACCCCTCCACTTT. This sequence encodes CASSRYRSSYNSPLHF.

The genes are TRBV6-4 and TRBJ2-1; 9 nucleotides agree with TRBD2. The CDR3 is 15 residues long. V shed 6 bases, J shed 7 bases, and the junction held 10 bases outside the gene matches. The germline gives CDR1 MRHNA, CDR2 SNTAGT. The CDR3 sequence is CASSSSGGIYNEQFF. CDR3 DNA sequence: TGTGCCAGCAGCAGTAGCGGGGGTATTTATAATGAGCAGTTCTTC.